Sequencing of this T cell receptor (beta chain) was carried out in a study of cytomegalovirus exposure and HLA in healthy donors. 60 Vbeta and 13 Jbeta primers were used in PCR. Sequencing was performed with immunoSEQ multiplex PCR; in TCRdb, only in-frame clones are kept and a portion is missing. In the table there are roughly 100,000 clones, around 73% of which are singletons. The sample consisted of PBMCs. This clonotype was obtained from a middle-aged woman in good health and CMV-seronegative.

Here the CDR3 reads CASKGVGVYNEQFF. The CDR3 DNA sequence: TGTGCCAGCAAGGGGGTCGGGGTTTACAATGAGCAGTTCTTC. The genes are TRBV7-9 and TRBJ2-1; tentative D call: TRBD1 (6 bases). Between the trimmed V and J ends, which lost 7 bases and 4 bases, there was a span of 14 bases. Germline values: CDR1 SEHNR, CDR2 FQNEAQ (reference sequence). The CDR3 is 14 residues long.